One and the same sample provided the 32 T cell receptor beta chains below, sequenced in a study of cytomegalovirus exposure and HLA in healthy donors. The PCR made use of 60 Vbeta and 13 Jbeta primers. Some clones are missing from TCRdb's copy, which holds only in-frame ones; the method was immunoSEQ multiplex PCR. The sample has 100,000 to 150,000 clones; over 65% are singletons. Sample: PBMCs. The origin of the receptors is a woman aged 40 to 50 in good health and CMV-seropositive.

This clone came up a few times. The chain couples TRBV7-6 to TRBJ2-1, with D maybe TRBD2 (6 bases). Germline V lookup: CDR1 SGHVS, CDR2 FNYEAQ. V dropped 3 bases and J dropped 5 bases, with 14 bases sitting between them. The CDR3 contains 15 residues. In DNA, the CDR3 is TGTGCCAGCAGCTTCAGACCCGGAGGGCACAATGAGCAGTTCTTC. This codes for CASSFRPGGHNEQFF.

The rearrangement joins TRBV5-1 to TRBJ2-3, with D tentatively TRBD1 (5 bases). With 4 bases removed from V and 5 bases from J, the gap between germline ends came to 14 bases. Germline assignment: CDR1 SGHRS and CDR2 YFSETQ. CDR3 length: 14 residues. The CDR3 spells CASSPGAVGDTQYF. For the CDR3, the DNA is TGCGCCAGCAGCCCTGGGGCAGTCGGAGATACGCAGTATTTT.

This sequence joins TRBV27 and TRBJ2-7; 9 nucleotides agree with TRBD2. CDR1 and CDR2 from the germline V gene are MNHEY and SMNVEV (reference sequence). The CDR3 sequence is 11 residues long. Trimming removed 7 bases from V and 7 bases from J; junction bases left unmatched: 2. In DNA form, the CDR3 reads TGTGCCAGCACCGCGGGGGGGGAGCAGTACTTC. It specifies CASTAGGEQYF.

The chain employs TRBV29-1 and TRBJ2-3; 14 bases agree with TRBD2. CDR1 is SQVTM and CDR2 is ANQGSEA in the germline V gene. The CDR3 is 14 amino acids. V lost 5 bases and J lost 7; bases outside the gene matches: 5. CDR3 DNA: TGCAGCGTTTCTCGACTAGCGGGGGGGAATACGCAGTATTTT. The encoded protein is CSVSRLAGGNTQYF.

This clone was seen a single time. The chain links TRBV4-2 to TRBJ2-7; 10 nucleotides line up with TRBD2. This CDR3 region has 16 residues. Germline CDR1 is LGHNA and CDR2 is YNFKEQ. V lost 0 bases, J lost 0 bases, and 2 bases stayed unmatched. DNA for the CDR3: TGTGCCAGCAGCCAAGACGCTAGCGGGAGCTCCTACGAGCAGTACTTC. Encoded protein: CASSQDASGSSYEQYF.

The CDR3 coding sequence is TGTGCCAGCCGGGCCGGGGGCTCTGGGGCCAACGTCCTGACTTTC. This gives the protein CASRAGGSGANVLTF. V and J are TRBV9 and TRBJ2-6; tentative D call: TRBD2 (6 bases). Germline assignment: CDR1 SGDLS and CDR2 YYNGEE. The CDR3 extends over 15 amino acids. V shed 7 bases and J shed 0 bases, with 11 bases lying between them.

The chain is built from TRBV18 and TRBJ2-1, with a weak D call TRBD1 (6 bases). Germline V CDR1 and CDR2: KGHSH, LQKENI. CDR3 size: 15 residues. The V end was cut by 2 bases, the J end by 4 bases, with 12 bases between. CDR3 region: CASSPVRDIYNEQFF. The CDR3 bases are TGTGCCAGCTCACCAGTACGGGACATATACAATGAGCAGTTCTTC.

In its sample, this clone was seen once. J is TRBJ2-2 and V is TRBV6-1, with a weak D call TRBD1 (6 bases). V was shortened by 6 bases and J by 3 bases, with 14 bases between the two germline ends. Germline loops: CDR1 MNHNS, CDR2 SASEGT. The CDR3 is 15 residues long. CDR3 sequence: CASSAGDTYTGELFF. The CDR3 DNA follows: TGTGCCAGCAGCGCCGGGGACACCTACACCGGGGAGCTGTTTTTT.

The rearrangement links TRBV2 to TRBJ2-7, with D possibly matching TRBD2 (5 bases). The V end lost 3 bases, the J end lost 0 bases, and 9 bases lay between the germline ends. CDR1 and CDR2 from the germline V gene are SNHLY and FYNNEI. The CDR3 runs 14 residues. The CDR3 reads CASSERRASYEQYF. The CDR3 region has the DNA TGTGCCAGCAGTGAGAGGCGGGCCTCCTACGAGCAGTACTTC.

The V call is TRBV2, the J call TRBJ2-5; 9 positions match TRBD2. Trimming removed 4 bases from V and 2 bases from J; junction bases left unmatched: 5. The CDR3 extends over 15 amino acids. CDR1 and CDR2 from the germline V gene are SNHLY and FYNNEI. The CDR3 DNA sequence: TGTGCCAGCAGTGGAAGCGGGGGGACGCAAGAGACCCAGTACTTC. Translating it yields CASSGSGGTQETQYF.

This chain uses TRBV6-5 with TRBJ2-2; D not certain. Germline CDR1 and CDR2: MNHEY and SVGAGI. CDR3 length equals 11 residues. The ends were cut back, 6 bases at V and 6 bases at J, with 5 bases in the middle. CDR3 DNA: TGTGCCAGCAGGGGCGCCGGGGAGCTGTTTTTT. Amino acids: CASRGAGELFF.

This sequence joins TRBV29-1 and TRBJ1-5; the match to TRBD1 covers 10 bases. The CDR3 is 13 residues long. Germline-derived CDR1 and CDR2 are SQVTM and ANQGSEA. The junction had 4 bases not matched to a gene; V was cut back by 4 bases and J by 7 bases. In DNA, the CDR3 is TGCAGCGTTGCAGGACAGGGGGAGCAGCCCCAGCATTTT. This gives the protein CSVAGQGEQPQHF.

This sequence joins TRBV19 and TRBJ1-2; D gene unclear. Trimming pared 2 bases from V and 0 bases from J, leaving 13 bases between. Germline V gene data show CDR1 as LNHDA and CDR2 as SQIVND (reference sequence). The length of the CDR3 is 16 residues. The CDR3 nucleotides read TGTGCCAGTAGTATAAGCGGGCGGAATGCTAACTATGGCTACACCTTC. Translation gives CASSISGRNANYGYTF.

The chain links TRBV25-1 to TRBJ2-7, with D possibly TRBD1 on 7 matching bases. V was shortened by 3 bases and J by 3 bases, with 15 bases between the two germline ends. Germline V gives CDR1 MGHDK, CDR2 SYGVNS. The CDR3 runs 15 residues. CDR3 sequence: CASSEQGGNLYEQYF. Written as DNA, the CDR3 is TGTGCCAGCAGTGAGCAGGGGGGAAACCTCTACGAGCAGTACTTC.

The rearrangement joins TRBV19 to TRBJ1-2; D unresolved. Germline CDR1 reads LNHDA; CDR2 reads SQIVND (reference sequence). This CDR3 has 14 amino acids. Trimming removed 5 bases from V and 3 bases from J, with 13 bases in between. CDR3 loop: CASSDIDGYYGYTF. CDR3 sequence (DNA): TGTGCCAGTAGTGACATCGACGGATACTATGGCTACACCTTC.

The CDR3 region has the DNA TGCAGCGTTGTGGCCTCTGGAAACACCATATATTTT. The encoded protein is CSVVASGNTIYF. The chain is built from TRBV29-1 and TRBJ1-3, with no clear D. Germline assignment: CDR1 SQVTM and CDR2 ANQGSEA. V shed 4 bases and J shed 0 bases, with 4 bases lying between them. The CDR3 sequence is 12 residues long.

The gene calls are TRBV7-2 and TRBJ2-7; 7 nucleotides align to TRBD2. From germline, CDR1 is SGHTA and CDR2 FQGNSA. The CDR3 loop spans 13 amino acids. J gave up 0 bases and V 5 bases, and 1 base lay outside the gene matches. In DNA, the CDR3 is TGTGCCAGCAGCCGGGACTACTCCTACGAGCAGTACTTC. Protein sequence: CASSRDYSYEQYF. Full variable domain (outside the CDR3, taken from reference TRBV7-2 and TRBJ2-7): GAGVSQSPSNKVTEKGKDVELRCDPISGHTALYWYRQSLGQGLEFLIYFQGNSAPDKSGLPSDRFSAERTGGSVSTLTIQRTQQEDSAVYLCASSRDYSYEQYFGPGTRLTVT.

J is TRBJ1-4 and V is TRBV4-1, with D possibly being TRBD1 (5 bases). Trimming removed 0 bases from V and 12 bases from J, with 11 bases in between. Germline CDR1 and CDR2: MGHRA and YSYEKL. This CDR3 is 13 amino acids long. In DNA, the CDR3 is TGCGCCAGCAGCCAAGAATCGGGCAGGGAACTGTTTTTT. Translated: CASSQESGRELFF.

The rearrangement uses TRBV5-1 and TRBJ1-1; the match to TRBD1 covers 10 bases. Germline V gene data show CDR1 as SGHRS and CDR2 as YFSETQ. This CDR3 comprises 15 residues. V trimming: 0 bases; J trimming: 3 bases; junction bases outside the gene matches: 2. The CDR3 here is CASSLAGTGDTEAFF. CDR3 DNA sequence: TGCGCCAGCAGCTTGGCCGGGACAGGGGACACTGAAGCTTTCTTT.

This sequence joins TRBV6-6 and TRBJ1-1; TRBD1 matches 11 bases. The junction had 12 bases not matched to a gene; V was cut back by 7 bases and J by 5 bases. CDR3 size: 16 residues. The germline V gene has CDR1 MNHNY and CDR2 SVGAGI (reference sequence). The CDR3 bases are TGTGCCAGCACCAAAGCCGGGACAGGGGGAGATACTGAAGCTTTCTTT. Its protein is CASTKAGTGGDTEAFF.

The CDR3 loop reads CASSWYSSGRAKETQYF. Here the CDR3 DNA reads TGTGCCAGCAGCTGGTACTCTAGCGGGCGGGCGAAAGAGACCCAGTACTTC. The rearrangement joins TRBV5-4 to TRBJ2-5; 8 positions agree with TRBD2. This CDR3 spans 17 amino acids. Per the germline V gene, CDR1 is SGHNT and CDR2 is YYREEE (reference sequence). The ends lost 3 bases at V and 3 bases at J; junction bases unmatched: 13.

V gene TRBV2 combines with J gene TRBJ2-3, with 10 bases matching TRBD2. The J segment lost 4 bases and the V segment lost 3 bases, leaving 7 bases of the junction unmatched. This CDR3 has 16 amino acids. Per the germline V gene, CDR1 is SNHLY and CDR2 is FYNNEI. CDR3 in amino acids: CASSDRLAGEADTQYF. CDR3 nucleotides: TGTGCCAGCAGTGATCGGCTAGCGGGAGAGGCAGATACGCAGTATTTT.

V gene TRBV7-2 combines with J gene TRBJ2-1; D not resolved. Germline CDR1 reads SGHTA; CDR2 reads FQGNSA. The V gene lost 5 bases and the J gene lost 7 bases, with 9 bases spanning the gap. This CDR3 spans 12 amino acids. The CDR3 DNA reads as TGTGCCAGCAGCCGAGTCGCGAATGAGCAGTTCTTC. It specifies CASSRVANEQFF. Using reference TRBV7-2 and TRBJ2-1 for the parts outside the CDR3, the full variable domain is GAGVSQSPSNKVTEKGKDVELRCDPISGHTALYWYRQSLGQGLEFLIYFQGNSAPDKSGLPSDRFSAERTGGSVSTLTIQRTQQEDSAVYLCASSRVANEQFFGPGTRLTVL.

This clone is a singleton in its sample. The V and J genes are TRBV9 and TRBJ2-1, with 9 bases aligning to TRBD2. This CDR3 spans 17 amino acids. V lost 2 bases, J lost 0 bases, and 6 bases stayed unmatched. Germline CDR1 and CDR2: SGDLS and YYNGEE. Written as DNA, the CDR3 is TGTGCCAGCAGCGTCCGACTAGCGGATACCTCCTACAATGAGCAGTTCTTC. Residues: CASSVRLADTSYNEQFF.

The chain combines TRBV5-4 with TRBJ1-1; D is unclear. Deletions cut 0 bases from V and 0 bases from J, with 15 bases between. The CDR3 contains 17 residues. Germline V gene lookup returns CDR1 SGHNT and CDR2 YYREEE (reference sequence). The CDR3 DNA reads TGTGCCAGCAGCTTGGCCGGTAGGCGGCTTATGAACACTGAAGCTTTCTTT. Translation: CASSLAGRRLMNTEAFF.

This clone was counted only a few times. V is TRBV5-3 and J is TRBJ1-5; 10 bases line up with TRBD1. TRBV5-3 is marked as an open reading frame, function uncertain. Trimming cost V 0 bases and J 0 bases; bases outside gene matches: 9. This CDR3 region has 19 residues. CDR3 sequence: CARSLVRTGGRYSNQPQHF. CDR3 sequence (DNA): TGTGCCAGAAGCTTGGTTCGGACAGGGGGACGTTATAGCAATCAGCCCCAGCATTTT.

The V and J genes are TRBV10-3 and TRBJ2-1, with 7 nucleotides matching TRBD1. V lost 10 bases to trimming and J lost 5 bases; unmatched junction nucleotides: 14. Germline values: CDR1 ENHRY, CDR2 SYGVKD. The CDR3 has 15 amino acids. In DNA form, the CDR3 reads TGTGCCAGCGCCCCACCGGGACAGAAGAACAATGAGCAGTTCTTC. Translating it yields CASAPPGQKNNEQFF.

There are a few counts of this clone. The chain couples TRBV15 to TRBJ1-2; 7 positions match TRBD1. The CDR3 runs 16 residues. V gave up 1 base and J gave up 4 bases; unmatched junction bases: 9. From germline, CDR1 is LNHNV and CDR2 YYDKDF (reference sequence). DNA for the CDR3: TGTGCCACCAGCAGAGGGGACAGTACATTTAGCTATGGCTACACCTTC. Translated: CATSRGDSTFSYGYTF. Full variable domain (remainder filled in from reference TRBV15 and TRBJ1-2): DAMVIQNPRYQVTQFGKPVTLSCSQTLNHNVMYWYQQKSSQAPKLLFHYYDKDFNNEADTPDNFQSRRPNTSFCFLDIRSPGLGDTAMYLCATSRGDSTFSYGYTFGSGTRLTVV.

The chain is built from TRBV30 and TRBJ2-7; TRBD2 matches at 11 bases. This CDR3 contains 12 residues. Per the germline V gene, CDR1 is GTSNPN and CDR2 is SVGIG (reference sequence). With 8 bases clipped from V and 3 bases from J, the junction kept 3 bases outside the gene matches. CDR3 DNA: TGTGCCCGCGGACTAGCGGGCTACGAGCAGTACTTC. It encodes CARGLAGYEQYF.

This chain links TRBV6-5 with TRBJ1-2; TRBD1 is a possible D gene (5 bases). Germline values: CDR1 MNHEY, CDR2 SVGAGI. Trimming removed 5 bases at V and 7 bases at J, with 17 bases between. This CDR3 is 14 amino acids long. DNA for the CDR3: TGTGCCAGCAGTCTCGGGGGGAGGGTCGGTGGCTACACCTTC. Its translation: CASSLGGRVGGYTF.

The gene calls are TRBV29-1 and TRBJ1-2; D is unclear. CDR1 and CDR2 (germline): SQVTM, ANQGSEA. This CDR3 contains 13 residues. Trimming removed 5 bases from V and 0 bases from J, with 10 bases in between. This CDR3 is CSVLRETNYGYTF. DNA of the CDR3: TGCAGCGTTCTAAGGGAGACTAACTATGGCTACACCTTC.

CDR3 sequence: CASSFGGGDYGYTF. The CDR3, as DNA: TGTGCCAGCAGCTTTGGGGGCGGCGACTATGGCTACACCTTC. The chain joins TRBV5-6 to TRBJ1-2, with D maybe TRBD1 (6 bases). Trimming cost V 2 bases and J 3 bases, with 11 bases left between them. Germline CDR1 SGHDT, CDR2 YYEEEE. The length of the CDR3 is 14 residues.